These 21 T cell receptor beta chains came from one sample sequenced in a study of cytomegalovirus exposure and HLA in healthy donors. Profiled with immunoSEQ multiplex PCR; TCRdb holds only in-frame clones, not every one. The sample consists of fewer than 250,000 clones, around nine tenths of them appearing once. Sequencing was performed on PBMCs. The source of these receptors is a man in his late teens or twenties in good health and CMV-seronegative.

CDR3 residues: CASSAPIWREGYGYEQFF. DNA for the CDR3: TGTGCCAGCAGTGCCCCTATTTGGCGGGAGGGGTATGGTTATGAGCAGTTCTTC. The chain employs TRBV6-4 and TRBJ2-1; 9 bases are a match to TRBD2. V shed 4 bases and J 8 bases; nucleotides not matched to a gene: 18. CDR3 length equals 18 residues. Germline CDR1 reads MRHNA; CDR2 reads SNTAGT.

The CDR3 coding sequence is TGTGCCAGCAGTGCCTGGACAGGGGGGGCTGAAGCTTTCTTT. Translation: CASSAWTGGAEAFF. The rearrangement uses TRBV28 and TRBJ1-1; 10 nucleotides agree with TRBD1. The CDR3 covers 14 residues. Looked up from germline, CDR1 is MDHEN and CDR2 is SYDVKM. The V segment lost 5 bases and the J segment 6 bases; nucleotides outside the gene matches: 6. The full variable domain, its missing parts supplied by reference TRBV28 and TRBJ1-1, is DVKVTQSSRYLVKRTGEKVFLECVQDMDHENMFWYRQDPGLGLRLIYFSYDVKMKEKGDIPEGYSVSREKKERFSLILESASTNQTSMYLCASSAWTGGAEAFFGQGTRLTVV.

The chain uses TRBV6-5 and TRBJ2-6; 10 bases are a match to TRBD1. Germline lookup yields CDR1 MNHEY and CDR2 SVGAGI. V dropped 5 bases and J dropped 9; count of bases not matched to a gene: 4. There are 14 residues in the CDR3. The CDR3 bases are TGTGCCAGCAGTCGCCGGGACAGGGGCAACGTCCTGACTTTC. This encodes CASSRRDRGNVLTF.

This clone was counted between two and nine times. This rearrangement joins TRBV27 to TRBJ1-3, with no clear D. Germline values: CDR1 MNHEY, CDR2 SMNVEV (reference sequence). This CDR3 comprises 14 residues. With 6 bases removed from V and 1 base from J, the gap between germline ends came to 10 bases. In nucleotides, the CDR3 is TGTGCCAGCAGGAGGGAAGGATCTGGAAACACCATATATTTT. Translation: CASRREGSGNTIYF.

V and J are TRBV27 and TRBJ2-3; no definite D call. CDR1 and CDR2 from the germline V gene are MNHEY and SMNVEV (reference sequence). V was clipped by 8 bases and J by 0 bases, with 15 bases between them. The CDR3 consists of 15 residues. The CDR3 reads CASGPIGTSTDTQYF. The CDR3 DNA follows: TGTGCCAGCGGGCCAATCGGAACGAGCACAGATACGCAGTATTTT.

This chain links TRBV11-2 with TRBJ2-7, with a possible D match to TRBD1 (6 bases). Germline assignment: CDR1 SGHAT and CDR2 FQNNGV. The CDR3 consists of 16 residues. The V end lost 5 bases, the J end lost 0 bases, and 17 bases lay between the germline ends. The CDR3 region is CASSPGVSGVSYEQYF. CDR3 DNA: TGTGCCAGCAGCCCAGGGGTCAGCGGAGTCTCCTACGAGCAGTACTTC.

The chain carries TRBV5-1 and TRBJ1-1; no clear D gene. The V gene lost 4 bases and the J gene lost 6 bases, with 16 bases spanning the gap. The CDR3 totals 14 residues. From germline, CDR1 is SGHRS and CDR2 YFSETQ. CDR3 residues: CASSAYRAAAEAFF. The CDR3, as DNA: TGCGCCAGCAGCGCGTACAGAGCTGCTGCTGAAGCTTTCTTT.

The V call is TRBV4-2, the J call TRBJ1-1; D may be TRBD1 (6 bases). The length of the CDR3 is 14 residues. Germline lookup yields CDR1 LGHNA and CDR2 YNFKEQ. The ends were cut back, 5 bases at V and 2 bases at J, with 12 bases in the middle. The CDR3 reads CASSSGGGNTEAFF. The CDR3 DNA reads TGTGCCAGCAGCTCGGGGGGCGGAAACACTGAAGCTTTCTTT.

V usage is TRBV11-2 and J usage is TRBJ1-6; no firm D call. Germline V gene lookup returns CDR1 SGHAT and CDR2 FQNNGV. V gave up 1 base and J gave up 0 bases, with 7 bases separating them. The CDR3 contains 16 residues. The CDR3 is CASSLGHTSYNSPLHF. The CDR3 nucleotides read TGTGCCAGCAGCTTAGGCCACACCTCCTATAATTCACCCCTCCACTTT.

This chain connects TRBV10-1 to TRBJ2-1; 7 positions agree with TRBD2. Germline V gene data show CDR1 as WNHNN and CDR2 as SYGVQD (reference sequence). The CDR3 is made up of 16 amino acids. V lost 0 bases to trimming and J lost 4 bases; unmatched junction nucleotides: 6. CDR3 DNA: TGCGCCAGCAGTGAGTCGACGGGGGGACCGTACAATGAGCAGTTCTTC. This encodes CASSESTGGPYNEQFF.

This rearrangement joins TRBV14 to TRBJ2-5; TRBD2 matches at 7 bases. J lost 9 bases, V lost 0 bases, and 10 bases had no gene match. CDR1 SGHDN and CDR2 FVKESK come from the germline V gene. CDR3 length equals 15 residues. The CDR3 DNA is TGTGCCAGCAGCCAAGATATGGCGGGGGTAGCAGCCCAGTACTTC. Protein product: CASSQDMAGVAAQYF.

This clone was counted a few times. The rearrangement uses TRBV9 and TRBJ1-2; no definite D call. The CDR3 sequence is 13 residues long. Germline V gives CDR1 SGDLS, CDR2 YYNGEE. Trimming took 3 bases from V and 4 from J, leaving 10 bases between them. The CDR3 reads CASSESEAYGYTF. CDR3 DNA: TGTGCCAGCAGCGAATCGGAGGCCTATGGCTACACCTTC.

The rearrangement links TRBV27 to TRBJ2-7; weak D call: TRBD1 (6 bases). There are 13 residues in the CDR3. CDR1 MNHEY and CDR2 SMNVEV come from the germline V gene (reference sequence). Trimming removed 6 bases at V and 3 bases at J, with 12 bases between. The CDR3 protein is CASSPGVGYEQYF. The DNA of the CDR3 is TGTGCCAGCAGCCCAGGGGTCGGCTACGAGCAGTACTTC.

The chain combines TRBV2 with TRBJ1-1, with TRBD1 identical over 7 bases. J was trimmed by 6 bases and V by 3 bases; bases with no gene match: 7. Germline CDR1 SNHLY, CDR2 FYNNEI. This CDR3 comprises 14 residues. CDR3 sequence reads: CASSDPGGNPEAFF. DNA for the CDR3: TGTGCCAGCAGTGACCCAGGGGGGAATCCTGAAGCTTTCTTT.

The rearrangement uses TRBV7-6 and TRBJ2-3; TRBD2 aligns across 9 bases. V trimming: 5 bases; J trimming: 1 base; junction bases outside the gene matches: 4. CDR3 length equals 15 residues. From germline, CDR1 is SGHVS and CDR2 FNYEAQ. The CDR3 loop is CASSTGTSRTDTQYF. The CDR3 DNA follows: TGTGCCAGCAGCACCGGGACTAGCCGCACAGATACGCAGTATTTT.

The CDR3 DNA sequence: TGTGCCAGCAGCTTAGGGGACAGGGGACGGCAGTACTTC. This codes for CASSLGDRGRQYF. This chain joins TRBV7-2 and TRBJ2-7; 10 bases line up with TRBD1. V trimming: 1 base; J trimming: 9 bases; junction bases outside the gene matches: 3. Per germline, CDR1 SGHTA and CDR2 FQGNSA. The CDR3 covers 13 residues. The full variable domain, in which reference TRBV7-2 and TRBJ2-7 provide the parts outside the CDR3, is GAGVSQSPSNKVTEKGKDVELRCDPISGHTALYWYRQSLGQGLEFLIYFQGNSAPDKSGLPSDRFSAERTGGSVSTLTIQRTQQEDSAVYLCASSLGDRGRQYFGPGTRLTVT.

This clone appeared once. The chain joins TRBV14 to TRBJ1-2; tentatively, D is TRBD1 (6 bases). The germline V gene encodes CDR1 SGHDN and CDR2 FVKESK. The V end lost 1 base, the J end lost 7 bases, and 16 bases lay between the germline ends. This CDR3 comprises 15 residues. Written as DNA, the CDR3 is TGTGCCAGCAGCCAAGCGGCGGGGGGCGGTGGTGGCTACACCTTC. As protein: CASSQAAGGGGGYTF.

The chain recombines TRBV4-1 with TRBJ2-3; no clear D gene. Looked up from germline, CDR1 is MGHRA and CDR2 is YSYEKL. The germline V and J ends were trimmed by 0 bases and 5 bases, with 18 bases remaining between them. The CDR3 runs to 17 residues. The chain's CDR3 is CASSQEPPEVVLDTQYF. The CDR3 bases are TGCGCCAGCAGCCAAGAACCCCCAGAGGTGGTACTAGATACGCAGTATTTT.

This chain uses TRBV10-3 with TRBJ1-2, with 7 bases lining up with TRBD1. The junction had 10 bases not matched to a gene; V was cut back by 5 bases and J by 7 bases. The germline CDR1 and CDR2 sequences are ENHRY and SYGVKD. The CDR3 has 14 residues. CDR3 nucleotides: TGTGCCATCAGTTCGACAGGGTCAAGTAGTGGCTACACCTTC. Residues: CAISSTGSSSGYTF.

This clone came up many times. DNA of the CDR3: TGCAGCGTTGAAGTGACAGGGATCTATGGCTACACCTTC. This translates into CSVEVTGIYGYTF. This chain links TRBV29-1 with TRBJ1-2, with 7 bases aligning to TRBD1. V gave up 1 base and J gave up 4 bases; unmatched junction bases: 3. The germline gives CDR1 SQVTM, CDR2 ANQGSEA. This CDR3 is 13 amino acids long.

The rearrangement joins TRBV27 to TRBJ2-1, with unresolved D. The CDR3 consists of 15 residues. The germline V gene encodes CDR1 MNHEY and CDR2 SMNVEV (reference sequence). V was trimmed by 4 bases and J by 6 bases, leaving 16 bases between them. CDR3 amino acids: CASSSLGSPGNEQFF. As DNA, the CDR3 is TGTGCCAGCAGTTCCCTAGGTAGTCCCGGCAATGAGCAGTTCTTC.